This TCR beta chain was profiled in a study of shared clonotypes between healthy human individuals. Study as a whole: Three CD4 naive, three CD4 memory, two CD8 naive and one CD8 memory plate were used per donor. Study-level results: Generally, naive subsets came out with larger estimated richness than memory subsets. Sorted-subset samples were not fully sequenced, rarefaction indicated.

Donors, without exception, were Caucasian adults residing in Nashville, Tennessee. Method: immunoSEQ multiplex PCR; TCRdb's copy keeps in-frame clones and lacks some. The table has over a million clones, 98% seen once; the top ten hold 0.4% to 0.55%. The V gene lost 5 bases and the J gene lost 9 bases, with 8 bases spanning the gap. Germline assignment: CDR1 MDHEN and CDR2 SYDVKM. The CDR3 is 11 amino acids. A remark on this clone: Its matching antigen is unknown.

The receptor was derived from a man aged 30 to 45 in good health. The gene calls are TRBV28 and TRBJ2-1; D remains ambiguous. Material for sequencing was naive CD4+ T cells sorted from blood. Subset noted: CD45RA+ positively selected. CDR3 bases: TGTGCCAGCAGTCCCCGACTTGAGCAGTTCTTC. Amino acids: CASSPRLEQFF.